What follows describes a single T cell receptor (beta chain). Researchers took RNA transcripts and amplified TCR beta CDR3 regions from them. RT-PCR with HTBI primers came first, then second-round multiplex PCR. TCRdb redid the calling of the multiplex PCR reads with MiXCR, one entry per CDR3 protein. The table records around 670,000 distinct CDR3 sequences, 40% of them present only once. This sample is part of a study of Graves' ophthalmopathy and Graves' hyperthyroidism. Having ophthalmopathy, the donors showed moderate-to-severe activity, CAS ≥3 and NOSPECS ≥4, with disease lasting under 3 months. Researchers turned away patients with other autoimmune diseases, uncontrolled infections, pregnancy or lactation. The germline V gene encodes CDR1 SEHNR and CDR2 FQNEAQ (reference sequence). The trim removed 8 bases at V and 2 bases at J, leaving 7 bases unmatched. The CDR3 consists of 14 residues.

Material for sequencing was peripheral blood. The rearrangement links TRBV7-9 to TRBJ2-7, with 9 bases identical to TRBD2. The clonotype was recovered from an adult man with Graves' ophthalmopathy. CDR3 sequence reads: CASGAGGPAYEQYF. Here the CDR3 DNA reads TGTGCCAGCGGCGCGGGGGGGCCCGCCTACGAGCAGTACTTC.